This TCR beta chain was observed in a study of T cells after yellow fever vaccination. Study overall: Researchers used SMART-Seq v4 Ultra Low Input to prepare fractions that had low cell numbers.

TCRdb ran MiXCR on the 5' RACE reads and lists one entry per CDR3 protein. This sample has some 160,000 distinct CDR3 sequences, with less than 9% found just once. This clonotype was seen ten or more times. Its antigen remains unidentified. Study-wide results and caveats: Weaker, the secondary response had a peak occurring faster, on day 5 versus 15. Overlap between CD4 and CD8 compartments was detected for a small share of clonotypes. Detected again after the booster were most primary-vaccination clones, at 95% to 97% CD4 and about 90% CD8.

The CDR3 runs to 15 residues. The germline V gene encodes CDR1 DFQATT and CDR2 SNEGSKA (reference sequence). V lost 4 bases, J lost 5 bases, and 6 bases stayed unmatched. Sequenced material: CD4+ T cells sorted from PBMCs, taken 4 to 5 days after the first yellow fever vaccination. The chain carries TRBV20-1 and TRBJ2-3; 13 nucleotides match TRBD2. The sequence came from a man between 18 and 29 years old who received the YFV17D yellow fever vaccine. The CDR3 sequence is CSATRLAGGLDTQYF. Written as DNA, the CDR3 is TGCAGTGCTACCCGACTAGCGGGGGGACTAGATACGCAGTATTTT.